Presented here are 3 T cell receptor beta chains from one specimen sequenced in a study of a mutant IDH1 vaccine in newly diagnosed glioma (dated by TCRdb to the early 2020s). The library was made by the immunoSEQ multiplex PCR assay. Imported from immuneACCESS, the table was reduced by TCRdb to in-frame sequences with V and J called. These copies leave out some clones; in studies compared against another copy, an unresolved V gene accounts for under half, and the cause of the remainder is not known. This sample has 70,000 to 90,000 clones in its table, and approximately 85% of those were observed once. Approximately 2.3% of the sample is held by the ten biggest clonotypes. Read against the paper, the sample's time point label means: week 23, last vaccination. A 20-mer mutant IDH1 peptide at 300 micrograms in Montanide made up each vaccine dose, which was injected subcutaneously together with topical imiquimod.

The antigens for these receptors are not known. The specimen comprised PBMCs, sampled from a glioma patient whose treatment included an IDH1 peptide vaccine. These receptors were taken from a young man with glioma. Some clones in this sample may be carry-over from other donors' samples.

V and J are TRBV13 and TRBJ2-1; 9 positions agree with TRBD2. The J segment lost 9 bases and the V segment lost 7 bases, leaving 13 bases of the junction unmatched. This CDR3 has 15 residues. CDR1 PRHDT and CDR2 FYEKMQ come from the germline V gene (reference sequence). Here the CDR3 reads CASTSNPGLASEQFF. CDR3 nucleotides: TGTGCCAGCACCTCGAATCCGGGACTAGCAAGTGAGCAGTTCTTC. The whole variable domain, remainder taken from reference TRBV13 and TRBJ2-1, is AAGVIQSPRHLIKEKRETATLKCYPIPRHDTVYWYQQGPGQDPQFLISFYEKMQSDKGSIPDRFSAQQFSDYHSELNMSSLELGDSALYFCASTSNPGLASEQFFGPGTRLTVL.

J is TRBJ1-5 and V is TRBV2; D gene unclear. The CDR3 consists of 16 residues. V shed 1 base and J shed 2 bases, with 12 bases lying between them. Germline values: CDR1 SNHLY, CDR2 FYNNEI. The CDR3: CASSEDSLSGNQPQHF. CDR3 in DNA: TGTGCCAGCAGTGAAGACAGCCTGTCGGGCAATCAGCCCCAGCATTTT.

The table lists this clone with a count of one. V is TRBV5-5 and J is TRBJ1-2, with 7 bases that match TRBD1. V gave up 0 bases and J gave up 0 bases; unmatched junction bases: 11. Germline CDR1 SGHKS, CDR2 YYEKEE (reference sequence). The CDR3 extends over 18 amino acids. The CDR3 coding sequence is TGTGCCAGCAGCTTGGAGGGCGGTCGTGACAGGGCTAACTATGGCTACACCTTC. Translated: CASSLEGGRDRANYGYTF.